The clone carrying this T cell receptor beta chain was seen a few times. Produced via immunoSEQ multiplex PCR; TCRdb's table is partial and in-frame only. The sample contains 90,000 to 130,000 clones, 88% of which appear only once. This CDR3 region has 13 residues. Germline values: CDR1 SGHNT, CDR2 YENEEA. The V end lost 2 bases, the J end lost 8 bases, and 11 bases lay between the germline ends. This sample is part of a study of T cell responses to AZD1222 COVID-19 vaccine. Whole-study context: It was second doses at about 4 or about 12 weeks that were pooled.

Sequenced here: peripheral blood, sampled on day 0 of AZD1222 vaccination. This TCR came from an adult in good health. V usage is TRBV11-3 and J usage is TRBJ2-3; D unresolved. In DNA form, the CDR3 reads TGTGCCAGCAGCTTAAGCCCCACTGGTACGCAGTATTTT. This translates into CASSLSPTGTQYF.